Here is one T cell receptor (beta chain) with its context. This entry comes from a study of blood T cell repertoires in COVID-19. V shed 7 bases and J shed 2 bases, with 11 bases lying between them. The CDR3 runs to 13 residues. Germline assignment: CDR1 SGHRS and CDR2 YFSETQ. Original processing notes: Reference gene primer amplification gave nucleated cell count estimates. Generated by immunoSEQ multiplex PCR, the TCRdb table keeps only in-frame clones and is missing some. The DNA gave D and trimming, while V, J and clone size come from that table. The profile shows 110,000 or so clones, approximately 82% of them singletons.

This receptor was identified in a woman in her sixties or seventies with acute or convalescent COVID-19. The chain joins TRBV5-1 to TRBJ2-3, with a tentative D call TRBD1 (5 bases). Source material: peripheral blood. The CDR3 region is CASGRQPTDTQYF. The CDR3 bases are TGCGCCAGCGGACGACAGCCCACAGATACGCAGTATTTT.